This T cell receptor beta chain was found in a study of blood T cell repertoires in COVID-19. As for the study in general: The analysed material was cDNA or gDNA that came from T cells, B-cell-depleted T cells, or PBMCs.

Per the authors' pipeline: Reference gene primer amplification yielded estimated nucleated cell counts. The data were produced by immunoSEQ multiplex PCR, yet TCRdb's version contains in-frame clones alone and is incomplete. V, J and clone size were drawn from that table, and D and trimming were deduced from the DNA. The sample contains roughly 170,000 clones, around nine tenths of which appear only once. The sample taken for sequencing was peripheral blood. The TCR originated in a middle-aged man with active or convalescent COVID-19.

CDR3 sequence (DNA): TGTGCCAGGGCCGACAGGACCCTTATGGGCTACACCTTC. This gives the protein CARADRTLMGYTF. The chain joins TRBV27 to TRBJ1-2, with TRBD1 as a possible D gene (6 bases). The CDR3 is 13 residues long. Trimming pared 9 bases from V and 8 bases from J, leaving 19 bases between. CDR1 and CDR2 from the germline V gene are MNHEY and SMNVEV (reference sequence).